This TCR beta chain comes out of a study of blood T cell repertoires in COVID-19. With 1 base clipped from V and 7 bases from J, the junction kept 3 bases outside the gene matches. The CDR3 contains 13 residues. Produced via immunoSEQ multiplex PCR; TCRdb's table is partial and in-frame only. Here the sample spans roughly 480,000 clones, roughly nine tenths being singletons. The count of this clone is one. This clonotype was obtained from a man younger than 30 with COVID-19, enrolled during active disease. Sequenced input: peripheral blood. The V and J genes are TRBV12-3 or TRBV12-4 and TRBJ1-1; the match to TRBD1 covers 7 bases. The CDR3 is CASSLVGTVEAFF. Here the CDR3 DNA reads TGTGCCAGCAGTTTAGTCGGGACAGTTGAAGCTTTCTTT.